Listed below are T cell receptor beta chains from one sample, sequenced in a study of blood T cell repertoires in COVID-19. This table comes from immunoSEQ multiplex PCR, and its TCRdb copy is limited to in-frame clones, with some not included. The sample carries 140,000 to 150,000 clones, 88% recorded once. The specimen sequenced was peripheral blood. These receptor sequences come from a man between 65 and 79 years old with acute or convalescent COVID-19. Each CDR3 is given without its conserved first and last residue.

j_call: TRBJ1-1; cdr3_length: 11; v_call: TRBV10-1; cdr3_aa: ASSALRTAEAF
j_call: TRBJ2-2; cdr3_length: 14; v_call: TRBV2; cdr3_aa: ASSRQNFANTGELF
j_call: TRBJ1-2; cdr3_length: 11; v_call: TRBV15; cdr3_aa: ATSRDRNYGYT
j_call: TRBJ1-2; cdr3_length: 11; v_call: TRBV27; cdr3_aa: ASSSVRAYGYT
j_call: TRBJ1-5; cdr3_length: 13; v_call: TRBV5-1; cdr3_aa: ASSPAGDSNQPQH
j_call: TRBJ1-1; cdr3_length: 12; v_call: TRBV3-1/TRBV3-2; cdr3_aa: ASSQVGSTTEAF
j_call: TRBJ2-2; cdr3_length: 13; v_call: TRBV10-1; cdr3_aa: ASSQEDRVRGELF
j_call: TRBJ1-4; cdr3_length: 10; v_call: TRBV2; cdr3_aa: ASRQGEEKLF
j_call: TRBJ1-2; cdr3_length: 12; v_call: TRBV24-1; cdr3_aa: ATSDGREIYGYT
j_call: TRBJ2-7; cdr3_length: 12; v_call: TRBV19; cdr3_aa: ASSLNRGPYEQY
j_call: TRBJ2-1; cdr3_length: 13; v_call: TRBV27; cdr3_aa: ASSFRALEVNEQF
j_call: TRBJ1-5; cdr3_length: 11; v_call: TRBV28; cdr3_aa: ASRPPGNQPQH
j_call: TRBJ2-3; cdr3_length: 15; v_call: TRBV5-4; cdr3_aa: ASSQKRGGGGTDTQY
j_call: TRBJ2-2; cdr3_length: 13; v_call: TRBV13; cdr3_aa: ASSLRGWSTGELF
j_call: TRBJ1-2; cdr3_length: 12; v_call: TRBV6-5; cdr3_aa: ASTQGRANYGYT
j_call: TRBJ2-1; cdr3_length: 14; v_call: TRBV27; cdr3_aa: ASSLISSATYNEQF
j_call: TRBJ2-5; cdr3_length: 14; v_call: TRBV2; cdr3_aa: ASSDPGQGDGETQY
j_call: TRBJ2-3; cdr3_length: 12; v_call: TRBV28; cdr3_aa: ASSLFSRGAEEY
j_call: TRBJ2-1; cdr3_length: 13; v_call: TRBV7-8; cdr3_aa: ASSPSRDSYNEQF
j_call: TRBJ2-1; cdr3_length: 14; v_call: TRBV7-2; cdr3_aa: ASSLVGGNSYNEQF
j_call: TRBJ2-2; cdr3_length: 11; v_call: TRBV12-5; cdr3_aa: ASGWDWGGELF
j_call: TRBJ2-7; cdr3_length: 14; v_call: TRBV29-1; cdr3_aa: SVEGAMEGKIYEQY
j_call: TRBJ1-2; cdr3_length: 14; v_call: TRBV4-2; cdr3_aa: ASSQDRDSPSYGYT
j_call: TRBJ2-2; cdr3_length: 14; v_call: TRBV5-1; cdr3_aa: ASSGQTGVNTGELF
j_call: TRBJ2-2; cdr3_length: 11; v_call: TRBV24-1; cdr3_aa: ATSATVSGELF
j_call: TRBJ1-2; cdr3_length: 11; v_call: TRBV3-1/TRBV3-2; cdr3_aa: ASSQVRDRGYT
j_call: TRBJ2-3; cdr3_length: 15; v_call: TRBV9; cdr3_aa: ASSVFGASGGTDTQY
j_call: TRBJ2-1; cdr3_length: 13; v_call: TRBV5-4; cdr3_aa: ASSLAASLSDEQF
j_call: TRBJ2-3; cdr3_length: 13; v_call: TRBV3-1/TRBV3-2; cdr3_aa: ASSPPGQGTDTQY
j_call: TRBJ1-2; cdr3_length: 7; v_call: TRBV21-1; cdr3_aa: ATGDGYT
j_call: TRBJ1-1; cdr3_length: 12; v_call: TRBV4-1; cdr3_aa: ASSQQGANTEAF
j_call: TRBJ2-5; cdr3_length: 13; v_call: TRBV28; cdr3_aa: ATLDTQGAQETQY
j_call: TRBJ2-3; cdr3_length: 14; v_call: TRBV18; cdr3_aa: ASSPDSGRGPDTQY
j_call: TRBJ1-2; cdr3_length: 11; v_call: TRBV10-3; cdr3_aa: AISVTERDGYT
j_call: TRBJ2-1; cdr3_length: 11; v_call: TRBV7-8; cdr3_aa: AGGSGGLNEQF
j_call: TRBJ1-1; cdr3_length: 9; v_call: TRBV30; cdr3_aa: AWSGGAEAF
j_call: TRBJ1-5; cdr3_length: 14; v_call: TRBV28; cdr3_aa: ASSSGQGALGQPQH
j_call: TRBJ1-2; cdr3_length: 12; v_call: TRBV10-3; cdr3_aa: AISRQGSDYGYT
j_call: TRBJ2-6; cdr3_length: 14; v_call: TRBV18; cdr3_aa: ASSNNSPSGANVLT
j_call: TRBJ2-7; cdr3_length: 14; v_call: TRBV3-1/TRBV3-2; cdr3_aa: ASSQEGQSRPYEQY
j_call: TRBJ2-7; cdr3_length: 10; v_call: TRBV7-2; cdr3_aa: ASSPGHYEQY
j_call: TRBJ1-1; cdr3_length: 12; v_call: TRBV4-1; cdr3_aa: ASSQTSQGTEAF
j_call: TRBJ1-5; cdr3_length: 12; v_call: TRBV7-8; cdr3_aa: ASSLAGAQRPQH